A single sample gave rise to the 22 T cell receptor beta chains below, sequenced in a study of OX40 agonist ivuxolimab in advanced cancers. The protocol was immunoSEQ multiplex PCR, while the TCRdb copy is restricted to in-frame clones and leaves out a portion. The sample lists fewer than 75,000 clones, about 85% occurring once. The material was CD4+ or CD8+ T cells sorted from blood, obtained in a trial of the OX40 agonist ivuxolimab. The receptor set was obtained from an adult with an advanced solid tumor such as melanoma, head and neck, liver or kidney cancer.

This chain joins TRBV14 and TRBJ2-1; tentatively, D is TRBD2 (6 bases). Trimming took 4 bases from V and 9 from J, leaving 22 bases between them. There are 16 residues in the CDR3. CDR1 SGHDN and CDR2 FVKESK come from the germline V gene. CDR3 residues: CASSPIGTVGSGEQFF. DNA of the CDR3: TGTGCCAGCAGCCCGATAGGGACTGTCGGGTCGGGTGAGCAGTTCTTC.

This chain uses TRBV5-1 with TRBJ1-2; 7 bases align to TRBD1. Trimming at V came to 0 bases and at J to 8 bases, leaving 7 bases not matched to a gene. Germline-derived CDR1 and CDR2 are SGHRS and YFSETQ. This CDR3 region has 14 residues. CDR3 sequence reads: CASSLGGGGGGYTF. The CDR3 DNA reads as TGCGCCAGCAGCTTGGGAGGGGGCGGCGGCGGCTACACCTTC.

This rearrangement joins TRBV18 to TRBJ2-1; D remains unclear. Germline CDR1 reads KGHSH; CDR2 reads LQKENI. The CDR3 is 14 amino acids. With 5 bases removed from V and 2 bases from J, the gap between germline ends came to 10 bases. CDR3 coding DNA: TGTGCCAGCTCAGTCTTCGACCCCTACAATGAGCAGTTCTTC. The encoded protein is CASSVFDPYNEQFF. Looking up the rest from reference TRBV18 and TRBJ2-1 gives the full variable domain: NAGVMQNPRHLVRRRGQEARLRCSPMKGHSHVYWYRQLPEEGLKFMVYLQKENIIDESGMPKERFSAEFPKEGPSILRIQQVVRGDSAAYFCASSVFDPYNEQFFGPGTRLTVL.

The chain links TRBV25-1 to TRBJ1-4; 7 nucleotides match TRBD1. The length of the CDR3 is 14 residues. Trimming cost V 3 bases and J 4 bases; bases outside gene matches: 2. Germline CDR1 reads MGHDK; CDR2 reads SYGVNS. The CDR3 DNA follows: TGTGCCAGCAGTGATCCAGGGGGTAATGAAAAACTGTTTTTT. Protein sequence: CASSDPGGNEKLFF.

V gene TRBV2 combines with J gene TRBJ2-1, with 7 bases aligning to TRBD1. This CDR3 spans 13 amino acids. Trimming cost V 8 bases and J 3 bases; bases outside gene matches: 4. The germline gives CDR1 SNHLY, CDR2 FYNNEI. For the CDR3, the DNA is TGTGCCAGCTTAGGACAGGTCTACAATGAGCAGTTCTTC. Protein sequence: CASLGQVYNEQFF.

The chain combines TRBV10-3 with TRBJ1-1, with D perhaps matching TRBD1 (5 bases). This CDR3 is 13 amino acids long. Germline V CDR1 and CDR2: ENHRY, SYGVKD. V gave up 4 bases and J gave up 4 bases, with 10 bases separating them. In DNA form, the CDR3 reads TGTGCCATCAGTGTTTTGGGGGGCACTGAAGCTTTCTTT. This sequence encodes CAISVLGGTEAFF.

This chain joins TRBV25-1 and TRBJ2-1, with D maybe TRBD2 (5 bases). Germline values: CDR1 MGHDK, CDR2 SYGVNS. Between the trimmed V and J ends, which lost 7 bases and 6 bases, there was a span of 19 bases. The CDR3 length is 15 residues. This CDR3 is CASIPTHSGANEQFF. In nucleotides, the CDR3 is TGTGCCAGCATCCCCACCCACAGCGGCGCCAATGAGCAGTTCTTC.

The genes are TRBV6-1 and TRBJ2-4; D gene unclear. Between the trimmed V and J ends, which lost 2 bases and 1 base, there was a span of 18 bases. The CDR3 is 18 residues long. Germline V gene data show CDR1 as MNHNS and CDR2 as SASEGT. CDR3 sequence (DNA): TGTGCCAGCAGTGAATCAGCCCTAACTGGTGGGGCCAAAAACATTCAGTACTTC. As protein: CASSESALTGGAKNIQYF.

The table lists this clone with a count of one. For the CDR3, the DNA is TGCGCCAGCAGCCAAGATCTCGGGACAGGGCGTGCGCAGTTCTTC. Encoded protein: CASSQDLGTGRAQFF. The gene calls are TRBV4-1 and TRBJ2-1, with 9 positions matching TRBD1. CDR1 is MGHRA, CDR2 YSYEKL, per germline. This CDR3 has 15 residues. After removal of 0 bases from V and 12 bases from J, the junction contained 9 bases not matched to a gene.

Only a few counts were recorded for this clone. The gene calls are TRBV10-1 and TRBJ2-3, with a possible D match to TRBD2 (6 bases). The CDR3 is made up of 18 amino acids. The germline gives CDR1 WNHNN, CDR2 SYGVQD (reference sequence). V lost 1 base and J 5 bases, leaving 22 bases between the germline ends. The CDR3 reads CASSEYAVFGSGVDTQYF. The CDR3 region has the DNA TGCGCCAGCAGTGAGTACGCCGTTTTCGGGAGTGGAGTAGATACGCAGTATTTT.

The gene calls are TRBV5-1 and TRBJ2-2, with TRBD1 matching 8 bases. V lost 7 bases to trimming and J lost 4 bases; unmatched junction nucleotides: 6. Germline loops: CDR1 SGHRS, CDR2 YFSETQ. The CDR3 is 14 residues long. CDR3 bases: TGCGCCAGCTCCGACAGGGGAAGCACCGGGGAGCTGTTTTTT. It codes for CASSDRGSTGELFF.

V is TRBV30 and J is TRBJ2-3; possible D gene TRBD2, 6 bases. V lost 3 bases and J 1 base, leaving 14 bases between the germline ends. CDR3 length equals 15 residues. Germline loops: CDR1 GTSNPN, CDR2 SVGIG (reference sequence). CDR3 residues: CAWSRRAQGTDTQYF. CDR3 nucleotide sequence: TGTGCCTGGAGCCGGAGGGCACAGGGCACAGATACGCAGTATTTT.

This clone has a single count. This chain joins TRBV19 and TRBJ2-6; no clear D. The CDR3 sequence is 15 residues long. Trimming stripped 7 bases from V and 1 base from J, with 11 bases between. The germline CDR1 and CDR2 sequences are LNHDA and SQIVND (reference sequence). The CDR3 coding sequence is TGTGCCAGTACCTCCCAGACATCTGGGGCCAACGTCCTGACTTTC. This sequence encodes CASTSQTSGANVLTF. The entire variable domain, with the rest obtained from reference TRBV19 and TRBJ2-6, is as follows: DGGITQSPKYLFRKEGQNVTLSCEQNLNHDAMYWYRQDPGQGLRLIYYSQIVNDFQKGDIAEGYSVSREKKESFPLTVTSAQKNPTAFYLCASTSQTSGANVLTFGAGSRLTVL.

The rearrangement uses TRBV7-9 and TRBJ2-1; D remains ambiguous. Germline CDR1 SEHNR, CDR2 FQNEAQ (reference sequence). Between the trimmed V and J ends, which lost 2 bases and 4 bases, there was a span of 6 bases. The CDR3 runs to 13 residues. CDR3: CASSLTRYNEQFF. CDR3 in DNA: TGTGCCAGCAGCTTAACCAGGTACAATGAGCAGTTCTTC.

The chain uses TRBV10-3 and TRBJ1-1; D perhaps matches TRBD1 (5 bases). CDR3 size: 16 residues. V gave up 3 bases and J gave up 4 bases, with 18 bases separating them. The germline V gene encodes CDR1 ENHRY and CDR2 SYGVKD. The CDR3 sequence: CAISDRGAGTGTEAFF. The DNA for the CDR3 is TGTGCCATCAGTGATCGAGGGGCTGGTACGGGCACTGAAGCTTTCTTT.

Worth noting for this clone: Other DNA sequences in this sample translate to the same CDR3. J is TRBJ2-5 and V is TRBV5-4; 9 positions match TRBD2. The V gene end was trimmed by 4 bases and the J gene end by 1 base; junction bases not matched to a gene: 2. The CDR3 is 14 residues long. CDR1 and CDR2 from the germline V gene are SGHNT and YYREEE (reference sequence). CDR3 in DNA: TGTGCCAGCAGCCTAGCGGGGACCCAAGAGACCCAGTACTTC. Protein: CASSLAGTQETQYF.

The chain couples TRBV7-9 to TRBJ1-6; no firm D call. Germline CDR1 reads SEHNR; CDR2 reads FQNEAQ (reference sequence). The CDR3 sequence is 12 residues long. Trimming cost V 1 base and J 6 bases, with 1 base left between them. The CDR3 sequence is CASSLVNSPLHF. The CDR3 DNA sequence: TGTGCCAGCAGCTTAGTTAATTCACCCCTCCACTTT.

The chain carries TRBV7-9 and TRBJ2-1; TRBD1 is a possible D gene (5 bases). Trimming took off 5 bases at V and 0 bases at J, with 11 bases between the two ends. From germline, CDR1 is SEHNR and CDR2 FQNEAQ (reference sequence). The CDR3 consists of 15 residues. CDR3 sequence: CASSRSGASYNEQFF. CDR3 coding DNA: TGTGCCAGCAGCCGTTCTGGGGCCTCCTACAATGAGCAGTTCTTC.

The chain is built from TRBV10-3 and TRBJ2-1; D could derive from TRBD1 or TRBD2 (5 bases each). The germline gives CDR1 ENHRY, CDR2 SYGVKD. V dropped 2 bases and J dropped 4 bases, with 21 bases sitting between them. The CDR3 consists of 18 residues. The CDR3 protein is CAISEKGLVGAGYNEQFF. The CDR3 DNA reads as TGTGCCATCAGTGAGAAGGGGTTGGTGGGAGCCGGATACAATGAGCAGTTCTTC.

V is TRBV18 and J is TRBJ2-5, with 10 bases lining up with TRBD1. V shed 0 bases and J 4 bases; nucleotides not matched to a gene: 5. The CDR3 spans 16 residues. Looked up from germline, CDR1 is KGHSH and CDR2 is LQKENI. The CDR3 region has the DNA TGTGCCAGCTCACCACCGGGGACAGGGGTTCCAGAGACCCAGTACTTC. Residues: CASSPPGTGVPETQYF.

As DNA, the CDR3 is TGTGCCAGTAGTAACCCGACAGGGTCCCTAAAGGAGCAGTACTTC. Its protein is CASSNPTGSLKEQYF. This chain uses TRBV19 with TRBJ2-7; 7 positions agree with TRBD1. Germline values: CDR1 LNHDA, CDR2 SQIVND (reference sequence). The CDR3 has 15 amino acids. After removal of 4 bases from V and 7 bases from J, the junction contained 13 bases not matched to a gene.

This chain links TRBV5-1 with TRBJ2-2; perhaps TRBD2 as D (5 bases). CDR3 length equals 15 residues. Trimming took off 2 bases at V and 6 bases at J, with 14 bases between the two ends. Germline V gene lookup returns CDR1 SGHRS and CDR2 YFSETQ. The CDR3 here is CASSLDAPGAGELFF. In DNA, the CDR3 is TGCGCCAGCAGCTTAGATGCCCCCGGGGCCGGGGAGCTGTTTTTT.